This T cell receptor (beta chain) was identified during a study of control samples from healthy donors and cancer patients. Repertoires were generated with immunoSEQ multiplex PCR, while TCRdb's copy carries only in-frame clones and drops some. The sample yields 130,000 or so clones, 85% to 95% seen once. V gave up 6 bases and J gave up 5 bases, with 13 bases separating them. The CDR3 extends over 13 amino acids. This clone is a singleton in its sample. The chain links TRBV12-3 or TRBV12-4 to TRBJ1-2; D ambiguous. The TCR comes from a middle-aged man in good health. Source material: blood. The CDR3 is CASSPLKEYGYTF. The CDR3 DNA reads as TGTGCCAGCAGCCCATTAAAGGAGTATGGCTACACCTTC.